Reported below is one TCR beta chain. Indicated time point: patch test 2, 6 weeks after DPC sensitization. Sample treatment: therapeutic diphenylcyclopropenone sensitization with weekly scalp DPC. This sample is part of a study of human T cells and chemical hapten exposure. For the study at large: Patients, mostly women, had alopecia areata, alopecia totalis or alopecia universalis.

V was trimmed by 6 bases and J by 8 bases, leaving 11 bases between them. The CDR3 loop spans 12 amino acids. CDR1 is MNHEY, CDR2 SVGEGT, per germline. Via MiXCR, TCRdb re-called the RACE reads, giving one row per CDR3 protein. Of about 140,000 distinct CDR3 sequences listed, approximately 12% were seen once; the top ten hold 1.2% to 1.5%. The sequence was obtained from a woman between 50 and 59 years old with alopecia areata. Some clones in this sample may be carry-over from other donors' samples. This specimen consisted of whole blood, obtained in connection with sensitization to the hapten diphenylcyclopropenone (DPC). V usage is TRBV6-2 or TRBV6-3 and J usage is TRBJ2-4; a weak D match, TRBD2 (7 bases). As DNA, the CDR3 is TGTGCCAGCAGGGCGGGGGCGGACATTCAGTACTTC. This codes for CASRAGADIQYF.